This T cell receptor (beta chain) was sequenced for a study of blood T cell repertoires in COVID-19 (dated by TCRdb to the early 2020s). Background for the entire study: Samples from collaborators originated in the United States, Italy and Spain and spanned both the acute and convalescent phases of COVID-19. The material from the prospective study consisted of cDNA or gDNA derived from T cells, B-cell-depleted T cells, or PBMCs. The sample metadata nearly always contained a de-identified subject ID, COVID-19 status, age in years and sex. Deeply sampled blood TCRbeta repertoires from subjects exposed to, actively infected with, or recovered from COVID-19 were included in the dataset. The repertoires were released in a freely available public database meant as a resource for research on the immune response to SARS-CoV-2. HLA class I and class II types, where available, came from metadata supplied by the sample provider rather than from assay-based typing. Samples were obtained from the ongoing ImmuneRACE study (first 160 participants) and from over 1,000 subjects provided by 6 global collaborators. Broad study findings and their caveats: Clinical and demographic metadata were provided uncurated, with the amount varying by source and participant.

V is pared back by 3 bases and J by 10 bases, with 13 bases lying between the germline termini. CDR1 and CDR2 are read off the germline V gene as SGHTA and FQGNSA. The CDR3 measures 14 amino acids from cysteine to phenylalanine. The retained sequence is limited to the CDR3, 42 bases, with the frame set at the first base. Comments on this clone: Its antigen specificity is not known. One base away there is no much larger clone; base qualities are not given.

Collaborating institutions collected whole blood in K2EDTA tubes following their own protocols. Collaborator samples were shipped for TCRbeta analysis as frozen whole blood, isolated PBMCs, or DNA extracted from either sample type. TCRbeta CDR3 regions were amplified from genomic DNA by means of the immunoSEQ Assay, a bias-controlled multiplex PCR. As for the authors' bioinformatics: The number of nucleated cells in each sample was estimated by amplification of reference gene primers within the assay. To quantify the absolute abundance of each unique TCRbeta CDR3 rearrangement, sequence reads were collapsed and filtered. For each sample, productive Simpson clonality was calculated by taking the square root of Simpson's diversity index across productive rearrangements. TCRdb carries this immuneACCESS record with in-frame sequences only. Its versions omit some clonotypes, under half of them owing to an unresolved V gene in the studies checked, with the rest unexplained. The DNA was the basis for D and trimming; V, J and clone size are from that table. Within this sample are 97,000 or so clones, with around four fifths of them counted one time only. Clones ranked in the top ten supply 3.5% to 5.5% of the sample.

This receptor was taken from a human donor in a cohort sampled during active COVID-19. Recombination linked TRBV7-2 to TRBJ1-6; possibly the D gene is TRBD1, per 5 matching bases. The source material was peripheral blood. The DNA is TGTGCCAGCAGCTTGCGGACGGGGGAGTCACCCCTCCACTTT. It translates as CASSLRTGESPLHF.